This entry concerns a single TCR beta chain. The V segment lost 3 bases and the J segment 3 bases; nucleotides outside the gene matches: 6. The CDR3 spans 15 residues. Germline V lookup: CDR1 MDHEN, CDR2 SYDVKM. One entry per CDR3 protein, called by TCRdb with MiXCR from the 5' RACE reads. Among approximately 40,000 distinct CDR3 sequences listed, around 30% were seen once. CD4+CD45RO+CD25- cells were isolated as memory CD4+ T cells. The source is a female donor with breast cancer. Sample: tumor-infiltrating memory CD4+ T cells sorted from the breast tumor. The sample's subset: memory CD4+ T cells, CD4+CD45RO+CD25-. V usage is TRBV28 and J usage is TRBJ2-7; 9 bases agree with TRBD1. CDR3 sequence: CASSFPSTGGYEQYF. DNA for the CDR3: TGTGCCAGCAGTTTCCCTTCGACAGGGGGCTACGAGCAGTACTTC. The variable domain in full, completed from reference TRBV28 and TRBJ2-7, reads DVKVTQSSRYLVKRTGEKVFLECVQDMDHENMFWYRQDPGLGLRLIYFSYDVKMKEKGDIPEGYSVSREKKERFSLILESASTNQTSMYLCASSFPSTGGYEQYFGPGTRLTVT.